Here is one T cell receptor (beta chain) with its context. Its antigen is currently not known. Base qualities are not provided; no much larger clone lies one nucleotide away. V is reduced by 0 bases and J by 7 bases, leaving a spacing of 22 bases between them. Taken from cysteine to phenylalanine, the CDR3 has 17 residues. CDR3 DNA is the only sequence kept; it has 51 bases, read in frame from the first base. CDR1 SGHTA and CDR2 FQGNSA are derived from the germline V gene. The sample is drawn from a study of shared clonotypes between healthy human individuals (dated by TCRdb to about 2020). With regard to the full study: A few men and a couple of women, aged 18 to 49 years, made up the cohort. Per donor, three plates each were used for CD4 naive and CD4 memory, two for CD8 naive, and one for CD8 memory. To estimate repertoire size and how much clonotypes are shared between individuals, the study performed deep sequencing of blood TCR repertoires from 4 to 6 healthy adults. Different laboratories and diverse techniques were used to prepare libraries and sequence TCR repertoires, to increase sequencing depth and limit assay-specific biases. Per donor, leukapheresis produced somewhere between about 0.9 and 9.5 billion PBMCs.

Using the deep immunoSEQ assay, multiplex PCR amplified TCR CDR3 regions from genomic DNA. Genomic DNA extracted from each cell subset was distributed evenly over all wells of several immunoSEQ 96-well plates, and each plate served as one replicate. For sorted subsets, around 0.2 ug of genomic DNA, equivalent to 30,000 or so T cell genomes, went into each replicate PCR. The purified libraries were quantified using a Qubit 3.0 fluorometer, sized with a Bioanalyzer 2100, and then quantified again using the KAPA Library Quantification kit. Each immunoSEQ 96-well plate was sequenced on its own single-read 150-cycle Illumina NextSeq 550 flow cell. The authors' pipeline ran thus. Because the immunoSEQ output held only junctional sequences and lacked quality scores, the filtering could not match the filtering applied to full-length reads. Sequences were annotated with PyIR, a Python wrapper for IgBLAST v1.9, using IMGT germline references to assign V/J genes and CDR3. Reads were removed for weak V/J assignments (E-value above 1e-6), missing CDR3, stop codons, out-of-frame junctions, or ambiguous translated residues. V3J clonotypes were defined as sequences sharing an identical inferred V gene, J gene, and CDR3 amino acid sequence. The percentage overlap between two repertoires was calculated by dividing the number of shared unique clonotypes by the size of the smaller repertoire. Repertoire richness was assessed with RTK rarefaction, the Chao1 estimator, and Recon v2.1 estimates of unobserved clonotypes. OLGA was used to compute generation probabilities for all TCRbeta clonotypes that the gDNA method yielded from a few donors. The immuneACCESS repertoire file appears here via TCRdb, limited to in-frame rearrangements. These files lack a portion of the clones; in checked studies, under half of the deficit traces to unresolved V genes, and the cause of the others is not known. V and J calls and clone size are those listed in that table; D and trimming were worked out from the DNA. Present in this sample are 1.4 million or so clones, just under 99% of which were seen just once. The top ten hold under 0.45% of the sample.

The donors were healthy, HIV-negative adults who had no recently reported acute infections or vaccinations. Every donor was a Caucasian adult living in Nashville, Tennessee, USA. Magnetic negative selection was used to enrich CD4+ T cells, after which naive cells were positively selected on CD45RA and the negative fraction became the memory subset. Blood was collected by leukapheresis, and PBMCs were isolated by Ficoll-Histopaque density gradient centrifugation and then cryopreserved in liquid nitrogen vapor phase. Purity and quantity of every magnetically sorted T cell population were checked by analytical flow cytometry. From each sorted fraction, genomic DNA was isolated and quantified by UV absorbance on a Nanodrop 2000c. What the study reported, not specific to this receptor: Estimated clonotype richness was generally larger for naive than for memory subsets. When a handful of donors were compared, the shared fraction of clonotypes was about 5.2% for naive CD4, roughly 3.3% for naive CD8, roughly 2.5% for memory CD4, and roughly 0.4% for memory CD8. Only blood was sampled, and tissue TCR repertoires likely differ from those in blood. Higher generation probabilities were observed for clonotypes shared by all four sorted-subset donors than for non-shared clonotypes. Pairwise subsampling led to the expectation that sequencing depth would affect the degree of clonotype sharing among donors. The small number of donors limited the genetic and exposure-history diversity represented. Rarefaction of sorted-subset datasets indicated incomplete sequencing despite the large sequencing depth.

The sequence came from a man aged 30 to 45 in good health. Sequenced input: naive CD4+ T cells sorted from blood. The label giving this sample's cell subset or site can be read as: CD45RA+ positively selected. The chain joins TRBV7-2 to TRBJ2-7, and perhaps TRBD2 as D gene, on 6 matching bases. The sequence in DNA is TGTGCCAGCAGCTTAGCCCAAAATGTCAGGCGGAGGGGAGAGCAGTACTTC. Its amino acids are CASSLAQNVRRRGEQYF.